The clone carrying this T cell receptor (beta chain) was seen a single time. The sample is drawn from a study of OX40 agonist ivuxolimab in advanced cancers. This CDR3 is built from 14 residues. Germline lookup yields CDR1 MNHNS and CDR2 SASEGT. The ends were cut back, 2 bases at V and 7 bases at J, with 9 bases in the middle. Anyone with autoimmune disease history or systemic immunosuppression was excluded. Sequenced by immunoSEQ multiplex PCR; TCRdb stores in-frame clones only, minus some. This sample yields approximately 76,000 clones, of which 85% are seen a single time; approximately 0.63% belongs to the top ten.

This receptor was obtained from an adult with an advanced solid tumor such as melanoma, head and neck, liver or kidney cancer. This chain connects TRBV6-1 to TRBJ1-6; D might be TRBD1 (5 bases). Sequenced here: CD4+ or CD8+ T cells sorted from blood, sampled in a trial of the OX40 agonist ivuxolimab. CDR3 sequence (DNA): TGTGCCAGCAGTGAACGTGGGGGGAATTCACCCCTCCACTTT. Amino acids: CASSERGGNSPLHF.